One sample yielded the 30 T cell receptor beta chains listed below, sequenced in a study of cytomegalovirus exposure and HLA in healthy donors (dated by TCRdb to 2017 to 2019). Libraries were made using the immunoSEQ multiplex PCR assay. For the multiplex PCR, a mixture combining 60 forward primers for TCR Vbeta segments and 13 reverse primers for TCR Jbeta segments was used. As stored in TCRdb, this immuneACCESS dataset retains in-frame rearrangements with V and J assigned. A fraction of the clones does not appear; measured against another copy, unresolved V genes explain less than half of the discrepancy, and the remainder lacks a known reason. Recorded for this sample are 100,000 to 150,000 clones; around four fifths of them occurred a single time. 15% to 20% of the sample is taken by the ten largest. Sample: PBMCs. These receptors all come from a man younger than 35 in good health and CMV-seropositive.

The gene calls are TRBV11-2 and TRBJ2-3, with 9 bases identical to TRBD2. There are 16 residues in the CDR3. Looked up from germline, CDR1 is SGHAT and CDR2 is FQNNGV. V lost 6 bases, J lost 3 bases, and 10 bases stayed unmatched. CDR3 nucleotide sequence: TGTGCCAGCAGAGGAGGAGCCGCGGGGGGGACAGATACGCAGTATTTT. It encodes CASRGGAAGGTDTQYF.

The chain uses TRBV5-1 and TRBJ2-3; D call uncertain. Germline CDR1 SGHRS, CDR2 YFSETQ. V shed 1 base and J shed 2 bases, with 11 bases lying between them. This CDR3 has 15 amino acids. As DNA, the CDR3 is TGCGCCAGCAGCTTGACGGAGTACTTCACAGATACGCAGTATTTT. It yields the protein CASSLTEYFTDTQYF. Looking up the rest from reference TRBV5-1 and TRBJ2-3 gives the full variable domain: KAGVTQTPRYLIKTRGQQVTLSCSPISGHRSVSWYQQTPGQGLQFLFEYFSETQRNKGNFPGRFSGRQFSNSRSEMNVSTLELGDSALYLCASSLTEYFTDTQYFGPGTRLTVL.

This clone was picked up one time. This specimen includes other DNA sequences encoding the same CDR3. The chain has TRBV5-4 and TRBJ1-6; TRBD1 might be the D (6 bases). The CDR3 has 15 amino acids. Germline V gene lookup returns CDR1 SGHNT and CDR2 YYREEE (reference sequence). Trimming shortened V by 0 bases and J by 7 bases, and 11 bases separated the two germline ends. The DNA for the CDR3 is TGTGCCAGCAGCTTGGGGGGTCAGGGGAATTCACCCCTCCACTTT. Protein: CASSLGGQGNSPLHF.

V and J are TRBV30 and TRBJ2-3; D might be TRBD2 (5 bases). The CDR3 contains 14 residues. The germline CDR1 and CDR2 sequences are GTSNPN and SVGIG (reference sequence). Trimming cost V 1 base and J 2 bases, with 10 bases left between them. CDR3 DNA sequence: TGTGCCTGGAGTGCCGGGAAGATCACAGATACGCAGTATTTT. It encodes CAWSAGKITDTQYF.

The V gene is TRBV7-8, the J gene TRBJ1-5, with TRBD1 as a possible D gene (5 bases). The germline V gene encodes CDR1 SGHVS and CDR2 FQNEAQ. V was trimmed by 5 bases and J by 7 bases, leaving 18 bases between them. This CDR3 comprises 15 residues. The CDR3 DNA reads TGTGCCAGCAGCGATAGGGGAGGATTTAGCCAGCCCCAGCATTTT. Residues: CASSDRGGFSQPQHF.

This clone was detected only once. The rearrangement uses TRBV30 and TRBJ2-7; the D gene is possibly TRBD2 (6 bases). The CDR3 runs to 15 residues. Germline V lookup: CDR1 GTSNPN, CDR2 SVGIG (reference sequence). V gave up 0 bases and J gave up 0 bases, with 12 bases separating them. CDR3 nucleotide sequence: TGTGCCTGGAGTGTAGGAGGGGAGTACTCCTACGAGCAGTACTTC. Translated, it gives CAWSVGGEYSYEQYF.

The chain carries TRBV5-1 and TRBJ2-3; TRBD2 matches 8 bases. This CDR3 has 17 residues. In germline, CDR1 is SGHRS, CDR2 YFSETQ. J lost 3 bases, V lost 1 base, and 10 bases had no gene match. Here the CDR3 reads CASSLPRGGSGTDTQYF. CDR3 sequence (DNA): TGCGCCAGCAGCTTGCCCCGGGGGGGGTCGGGGACAGATACGCAGTATTTT.

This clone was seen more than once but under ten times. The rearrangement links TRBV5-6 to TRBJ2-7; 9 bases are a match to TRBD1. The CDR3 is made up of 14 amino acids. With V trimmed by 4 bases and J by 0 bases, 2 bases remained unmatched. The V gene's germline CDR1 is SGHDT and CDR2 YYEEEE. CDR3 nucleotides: TGTGCCAGCAGCGTGGGACAGGGCTCCTACGAGCAGTACTTC. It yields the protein CASSVGQGSYEQYF.

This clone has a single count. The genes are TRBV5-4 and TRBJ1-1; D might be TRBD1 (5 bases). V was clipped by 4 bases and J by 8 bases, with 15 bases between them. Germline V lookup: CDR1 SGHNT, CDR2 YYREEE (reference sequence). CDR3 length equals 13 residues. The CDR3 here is CASSREPGPEAFF. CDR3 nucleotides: TGTGCCAGCAGCCGGGAGCCGGGGCCCGAAGCTTTCTTT. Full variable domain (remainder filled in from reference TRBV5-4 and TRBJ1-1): ETGVTQSPTHLIKTRGQQVTLRCSSQSGHNTVSWYQQALGQGPQFIFQYYREEENGRGNFPPRFSGLQFPNYSSELNVNALELDDSALYLCASSREPGPEAFFGQGTRLTVV.

DNA for the CDR3: TGTGCCAGCAGCGTAGAAGGGGGAAGTTACGAGCAGTACTTC. It translates to CASSVEGGSYEQYF. The chain links TRBV9 to TRBJ2-7; a weak D match, TRBD1 (6 bases). The length of the CDR3 is 14 residues. V lost 0 bases to trimming and J lost 4 bases, with 11 bases between them. Looked up from germline, CDR1 is SGDLS and CDR2 is YYNGEE.

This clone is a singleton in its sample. CDR3 residues: CASSPREGEQFF. The CDR3 DNA sequence: TGTGCCAGCTCCCCCCGGGAGGGTGAGCAGTTCTTC. The chain combines TRBV18 with TRBJ2-1; 8 positions match TRBD2. V was pared by 6 bases and J by 9 bases, with 4 bases of the junction left unmatched. Germline-derived CDR1 and CDR2 are KGHSH and LQKENI. The CDR3 totals 12 residues. The full variable domain, with the rest looked up from reference TRBV18 and TRBJ2-1, is NAGVMQNPRHLVRRRGQEARLRCSPMKGHSHVYWYRQLPEEGLKFMVYLQKENIIDESGMPKERFSAEFPKEGPSILRIQQVVRGDSAAYFCASSPREGEQFFGPGTRLTVL.

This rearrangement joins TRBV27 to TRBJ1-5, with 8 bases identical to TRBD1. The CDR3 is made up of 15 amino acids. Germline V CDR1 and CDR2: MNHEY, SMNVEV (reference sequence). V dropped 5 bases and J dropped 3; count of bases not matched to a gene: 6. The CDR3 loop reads CASSAGTGVNQPQHF. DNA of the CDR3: TGTGCCAGCAGTGCCGGGACAGGAGTCAATCAGCCCCAGCATTTT.

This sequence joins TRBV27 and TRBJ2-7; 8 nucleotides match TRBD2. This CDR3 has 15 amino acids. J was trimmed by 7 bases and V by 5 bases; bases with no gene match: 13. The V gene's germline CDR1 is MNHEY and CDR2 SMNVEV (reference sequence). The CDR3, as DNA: TGTGCCAGCAGTCCCGGGGGGGACATCGGGGTAGAGCAGTACTTC. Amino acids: CASSPGGDIGVEQYF.

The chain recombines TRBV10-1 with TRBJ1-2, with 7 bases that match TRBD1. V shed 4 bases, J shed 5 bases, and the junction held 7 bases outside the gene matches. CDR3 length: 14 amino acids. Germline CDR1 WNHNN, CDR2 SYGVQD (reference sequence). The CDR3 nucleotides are TGCGCCAGCAGTGGAGAAACAGGGGAATATGGCTACACCTTC. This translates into CASSGETGEYGYTF.

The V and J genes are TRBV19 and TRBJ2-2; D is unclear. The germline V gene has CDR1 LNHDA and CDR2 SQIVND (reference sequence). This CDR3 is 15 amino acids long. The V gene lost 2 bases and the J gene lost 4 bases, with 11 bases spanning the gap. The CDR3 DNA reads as TGTGCCAGTAGTATAAGACTCTCGGGCACCGGGGAGCTGTTTTTT. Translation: CASSIRLSGTGELFF.

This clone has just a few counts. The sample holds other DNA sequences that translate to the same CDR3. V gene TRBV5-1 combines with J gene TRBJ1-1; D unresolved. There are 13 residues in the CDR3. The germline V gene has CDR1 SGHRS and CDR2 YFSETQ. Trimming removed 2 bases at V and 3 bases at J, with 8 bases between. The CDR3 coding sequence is TGCGCCAGCAGCTTCAACGGAGACACTGAAGCTTTCTTT. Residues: CASSFNGDTEAFF.

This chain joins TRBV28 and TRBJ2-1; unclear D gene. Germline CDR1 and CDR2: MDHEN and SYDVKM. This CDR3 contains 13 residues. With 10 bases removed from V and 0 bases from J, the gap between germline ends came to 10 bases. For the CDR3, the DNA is TGTGCCATCCGAGCTAGCTCCTACAATGAGCAGTTCTTC. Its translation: CAIRASSYNEQFF.

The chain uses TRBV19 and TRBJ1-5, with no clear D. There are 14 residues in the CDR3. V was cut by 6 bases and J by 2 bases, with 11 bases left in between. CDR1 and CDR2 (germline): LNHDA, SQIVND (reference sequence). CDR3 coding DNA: TGTGCCAGTAGGCTCCCTCGGGGCAATCAGCCCCAGCATTTT. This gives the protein CASRLPRGNQPQHF.

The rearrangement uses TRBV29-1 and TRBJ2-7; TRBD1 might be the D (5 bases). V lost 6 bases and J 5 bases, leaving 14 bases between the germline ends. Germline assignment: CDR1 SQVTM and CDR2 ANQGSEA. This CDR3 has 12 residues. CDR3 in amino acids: CSVGQGSHEQYF. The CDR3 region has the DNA TGCAGCGTCGGCCAGGGTTCTCACGAGCAGTACTTC.

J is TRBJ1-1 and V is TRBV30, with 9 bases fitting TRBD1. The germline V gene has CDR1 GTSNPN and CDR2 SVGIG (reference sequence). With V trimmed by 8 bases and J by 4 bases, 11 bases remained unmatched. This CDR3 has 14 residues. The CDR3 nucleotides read TGTGCCGGTCCAGGAGACAGGGGGGGCACTGAAGCTTTCTTT. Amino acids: CAGPGDRGGTEAFF.

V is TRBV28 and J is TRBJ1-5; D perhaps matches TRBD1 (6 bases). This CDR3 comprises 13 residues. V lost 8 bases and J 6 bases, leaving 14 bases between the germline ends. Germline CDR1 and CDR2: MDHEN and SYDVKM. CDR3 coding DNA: TGTGCCAGCTTAAATAGGGGGAGTCAGCCCCAGCATTTT. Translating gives CASLNRGSQPQHF.

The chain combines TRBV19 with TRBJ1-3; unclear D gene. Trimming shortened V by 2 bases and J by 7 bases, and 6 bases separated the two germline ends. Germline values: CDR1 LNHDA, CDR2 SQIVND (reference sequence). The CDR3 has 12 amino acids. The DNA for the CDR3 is TGTGCCAGTAGTATACCCCCGAACACCATATATTTT. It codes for CASSIPPNTIYF.

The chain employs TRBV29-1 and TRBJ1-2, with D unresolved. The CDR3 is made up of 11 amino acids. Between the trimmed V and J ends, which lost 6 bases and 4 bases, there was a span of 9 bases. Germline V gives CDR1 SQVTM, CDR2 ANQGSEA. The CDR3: CSVRQVYGYTF. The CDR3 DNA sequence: TGCAGCGTAAGGCAGGTCTATGGCTACACCTTC.

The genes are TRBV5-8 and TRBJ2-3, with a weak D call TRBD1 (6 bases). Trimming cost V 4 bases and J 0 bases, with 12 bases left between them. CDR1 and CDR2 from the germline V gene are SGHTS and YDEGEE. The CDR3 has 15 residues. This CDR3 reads CASSVQGISTDTQYF. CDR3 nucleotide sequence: TGTGCCAGCAGCGTACAGGGAATTAGCACAGATACGCAGTATTTT.

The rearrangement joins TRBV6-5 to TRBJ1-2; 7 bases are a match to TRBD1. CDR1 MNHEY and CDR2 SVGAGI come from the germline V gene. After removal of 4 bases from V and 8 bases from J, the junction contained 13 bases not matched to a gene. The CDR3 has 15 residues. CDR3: CASSFGYRGFEGYTF. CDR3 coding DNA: TGTGCCAGCAGTTTTGGATACAGGGGATTCGAGGGCTACACCTTC.

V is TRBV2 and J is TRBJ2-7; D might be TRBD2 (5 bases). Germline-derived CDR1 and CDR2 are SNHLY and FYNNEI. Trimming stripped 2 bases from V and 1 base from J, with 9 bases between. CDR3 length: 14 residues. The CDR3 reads CASSELANSYEQYF. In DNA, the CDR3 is TGTGCCAGCAGTGAACTAGCTAATTCCTACGAGCAGTACTTC.

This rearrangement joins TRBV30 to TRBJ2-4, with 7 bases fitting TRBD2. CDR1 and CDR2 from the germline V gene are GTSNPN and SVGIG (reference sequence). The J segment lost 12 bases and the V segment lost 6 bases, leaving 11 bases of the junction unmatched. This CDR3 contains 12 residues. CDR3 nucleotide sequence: TGTGCCTGTTCCCGGGACCCGGGAGGTCAGTACTTC. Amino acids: CACSRDPGGQYF. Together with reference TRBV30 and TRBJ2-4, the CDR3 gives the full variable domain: SQTIHQWPATLVQPVGSPLSLECTVEGTSNPNLYWYRQAAGRGLQLLFYSVGIGQISSEVPQNLSASRPQDRQFILSSKKLLLSDSGFYLCACSRDPGGQYFGAGTRLSVL.

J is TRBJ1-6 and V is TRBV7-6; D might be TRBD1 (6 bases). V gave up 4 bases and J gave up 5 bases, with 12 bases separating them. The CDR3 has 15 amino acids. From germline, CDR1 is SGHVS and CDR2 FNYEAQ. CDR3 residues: CASSSRQADNSPLHF. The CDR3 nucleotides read TGTGCCAGCAGCTCCCGACAGGCTGATAATTCACCCCTCCACTTT.

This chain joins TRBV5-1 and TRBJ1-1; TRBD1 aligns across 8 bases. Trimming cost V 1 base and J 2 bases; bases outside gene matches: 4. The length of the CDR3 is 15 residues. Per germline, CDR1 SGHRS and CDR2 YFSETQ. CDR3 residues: CASSLQGASNTEAFF. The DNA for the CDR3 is TGCGCCAGCAGCTTGCAGGGGGCTTCTAACACTGAAGCTTTCTTT.

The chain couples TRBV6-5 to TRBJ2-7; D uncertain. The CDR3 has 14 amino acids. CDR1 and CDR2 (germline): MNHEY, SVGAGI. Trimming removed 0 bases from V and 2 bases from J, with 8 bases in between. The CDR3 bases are TGTGCCAGCAGTTACTCGTACACCCCCTACGAGCAGTACTTC. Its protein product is CASSYSYTPYEQYF.